Listed below are T cell receptor beta chains from one sample, sequenced in a study of T cell responses to AZD1222 COVID-19 vaccine. Some clones are missing from TCRdb's copy, which holds only in-frame ones; the method was immunoSEQ multiplex PCR. The table records roughly 120,000 clones, about 95% of them present only once. The sample was peripheral blood, taken 28 days after the second AZD1222 dose. The source of these receptors is an adult who received the AZD1222 COVID-19 vaccine. The CDR3 runs from the conserved cysteine through the conserved F or W. A D gene is named only where the DNA matches it firmly. The size of a clone is reported for some rows only, either as once, few or many, or as a class for expanded clones.

>TRBJ1-4|-|TRBD1|15|TRBV18
CASSPQGAANEKLFF
TGTGCCAGCTCACCACAGGGGGCGGCTAATGAAAAACTGTTTTTT
>TRBJ2-7|-|TRBD1|12|TRBV5-5
CASSTTGDEQYF
TGTGCCAGCAGCACCACAGGGGACGAGCAGTACTTC
>TRBJ2-1|-|-|12|TRBV15
CATSKVNNEQFF
TGTGCCACCAGCAAGGTGAACAATGAGCAGTTCTTC
>TRBJ1-2|-|-|14|TRBV19
CASKQDRTNYGYTF
TGTGCCAGTAAACAGGACAGAACTAACTATGGCTACACCTTC
>TRBJ1-5|-|TRBD1|16|TRBV6-1
CASSVQGVGGNQPQHF
TGTGCCAGCAGTGTACAGGGGGTGGGTGGCAATCAGCCCCAGCATTTT
>TRBJ1-4|-|-|13|TRBV5-1
CASSLVEEGELFF
TGCGCCAGCAGCTTGGTTGAGGAAGGAGAACTGTTTTTT
>TRBJ1-5|-|-|12|TRBV12-5
CASGLVDQPQHF
TGTGCTAGTGGTTTGGTCGATCAGCCCCAGCATTTT
>TRBJ1-5|-|-|15|TRBV2
CASSELGGANQPQHF
TGTGCCAGCAGTGAGCTAGGGGGGGCCAATCAGCCCCAGCATTTT
>TRBJ2-2|-|-|14|TRBV18
CASSPTSNTGELFF
TGTGCCAGCTCACCCACTTCGAACACCGGGGAGCTGTTTTTT
>TRBJ1-2|-|-|16|TRBV6-1
CASSEASGWSDYGYTF
TGTGCCAGCAGTGAAGCCTCAGGGTGGTCGGACTATGGCTACACCTTC
>TRBJ1-5|once|-|15|TRBV9
CASSRRGDSNQPQHF
TGTGCCAGCAGCCGGCGGGGGGATAGCAATCAGCCCCAGCATTTT
>TRBJ2-3|-|-|13|TRBV29-1
CSVERVESDTQYF
TGCAGCGTTGAGAGGGTAGAATCAGATACGCAGTATTTT
>TRBJ1-2|-|-|9|TRBV2
CAKREGYTF
TGTGCCAAACGGGAGGGCTACACCTTC
>TRBJ2-1|-|-|16|TRBV29-1
CSVVGEPGLRQNEQFF
TGCAGCGTTGTAGGTGAACCGGGACTTCGCCAAAATGAGCAGTTCTTC